These T cell receptor beta chains were read from a single sample in a study of cytomegalovirus exposure and HLA in healthy donors. Some clones are missing from TCRdb's copy, which holds only in-frame ones; the method was immunoSEQ multiplex PCR. In the table there are 65,000 to 90,000 clones, 70% to 80% of which are singletons. The specimen sequenced was PBMCs. These receptor sequences come from a young man in good health and CMV-seronegative. The CDR3 runs from the conserved cysteine through the conserved F or W. The D gene is left open where the match is weak. Expanded clones get a size class; other rows say once, few or many, or leave the size out.

clone_size j_call d_call v_call cdr3_aa cdr3_nt
. TRBJ1-4 TRBD1 TRBV6-6 CASSSQGRVEKLFF TGTGCCAGCAGTTCACAGGGGAGAGTAGAAAAACTGTTTTTT
. TRBJ2-7 . TRBV30 CAWSDDAGAYEQYF TGTGCCTGGAGTGATGACGCAGGGGCCTACGAGCAGTACTTC
. TRBJ1-3 . TRBV28 CASGDRGNTIYF TGTGCCAGCGGAGATCGGGGAAACACCATATATTTT
few TRBJ1-4 . TRBV4-1 CASTLVVREGEKLFF TGCGCCAGCACCTTGGTAGTCAGGGAGGGTGAAAAACTGTTTTTT
once TRBJ2-1 TRBD1 TRBV6-5 CASSTRDRDYNEQFF TGTGCCAGCAGCACCAGGGACAGGGACTACAATGAGCAGTTCTTC
. TRBJ1-1 . TRBV28 CASSSMTAAATEAFF TGTGCCAGCAGTTCCATGACGGCAGCGGCCACTGAAGCTTTCTTT
. TRBJ1-2 . TRBV14 CASSLGQNYGYTF TGTGCCAGCAGCCTCGGACAGAACTATGGCTACACCTTC
few TRBJ2-7 . TRBV4-2 CASSISGGPQYF TGTGCCAGCAGCATTTCCGGGGGGCCGCAGTACTTC
. TRBJ1-2 TRBD1 TRBV27 CASSLTGTLYGYPF TGTGCCAGCAGTTTGACAGGGACCCTCTATGGCTACCCCTTC
. TRBJ2-5 TRBD2 TRBV11-2 CASSFEGTSGTETQYF TGTGCCAGCAGCTTTGAAGGTACTAGCGGGACGGAGACCCAGTACTTC
. TRBJ2-3 . TRBV2 CASTVVTYTQYF TGTGCCAGCACCGTAGTTACGTATACGCAGTATTTT
few TRBJ2-5 . TRBV5-8 CASSSGSETQYF TGTGCCAGCAGCTCAGGGTCAGAGACCCAGTACTTC
. TRBJ2-7 . TRBV9 CASSVTGTDQQYF TGTGCCAGCAGCGTAACAGGGACGGACCAGCAGTACTTC
. TRBJ1-1 . TRBV6-5 CASSLQGTEAFF TGTGCCAGCAGTTTACAGGGCACTGAAGCTTTCTTT
. TRBJ2-7 . TRBV14 CASSQELLEGYEQYF TGTGCCAGCAGCCAAGAATTGCTCGAGGGCTACGAGCAGTACTTC
. TRBJ1-5 . TRBV25-1 CARSDQNGQVNQPQHF TGTGCCCGCAGTGATCAAAATGGTCAGGTCAATCAGCCCCAGCATTTT
. TRBJ2-5 TRBD2 TRBV7-9 CASSFSQILADQETQYF TGTGCCAGCAGCTTCTCCCAAATACTAGCGGACCAAGAGACCCAGTACTTC
. TRBJ2-7 . TRBV4-2 CASSQDKAASYEQYF TGTGCCAGCAGCCAAGATAAAGCGGCAAGCTACGAGCAGTACTTC
few TRBJ1-5 . TRBV4-1 CASSQGHPDQPQHF TGCGCCAGCAGCCAAGGACACCCCGATCAGCCCCAGCATTTT
. TRBJ2-3 TRBD2 TRBV6-5 CASSYDASGGNTQYF TGTGCCAGCAGTTACGATGCTAGCGGGGGAAATACGCAGTATTTT
. TRBJ1-5 TRBD1 TRBV2 CASNHLRDSNQPQHF TGTGCCAGCAACCACCTCCGGGACAGTAATCAGCCCCAGCATTTT
. TRBJ1-6 . TRBV30 CAWSPTGETPLHF TGTGCCTGGAGTCCCACAGGCGAGACCCCCCTCCACTTT
. TRBJ2-2 TRBD2 TRBV28 CASSPAGTSGSTGELFF TGTGCCAGCAGCCCCGCCGGGACTAGCGGGAGCACCGGGGAGCTGTTTTTT
. TRBJ2-3 . TRBV25-1 CASSEKGADTQYF TGTGCCAGCAGTGAGAAGGGGGCAGATACGCAGTATTTT
. TRBJ2-7 . TRBV2 CASREVREQYF TGTGCCAGCAGAGAAGTTCGCGAGCAGTACTTC
. TRBJ2-3 . TRBV15 CATSRVNSRSDTQYF TGTGCCACCAGCAGGGTTAATAGCAGATCAGATACGCAGTATTTT
. TRBJ1-5 . TRBV7-7 CASSLGANQPQHF TGTGCTAGCAGCTTAGGGGCAAATCAGCCCCAGCATTTT
. TRBJ2-1 TRBD2 TRBV4-2 CASSLDGREGYNEQFF TGTGCCAGCAGCCTCGATGGGCGGGAGGGGTACAATGAGCAGTTCTTC
once TRBJ2-1 . TRBV5-1 CASRRGGGSSYNEQFF TGCGCCAGCAGACGCGGGGGCGGTAGCTCCTACAATGAGCAGTTCTTC
. TRBJ2-7 . TRBV7-2 CASSAGWEQYF TGTGCCAGCAGCGCAGGGTGGGAGCAGTACTTC
once TRBJ2-3 . TRBV4-2 CASSQSTSTDTQYF TGTGCCAGCAGCCAATCTACTAGCACAGATACGCAGTATTTT
few TRBJ2-7 TRBD1 TRBV5-1 CASSTGTGTTYEQYF TGCGCCAGCAGCACCGGGACAGGGACGACCTACGAGCAGTACTTC
. TRBJ2-1 . TRBV19 CASSVGAGIYEQFF TGTGCCAGTAGTGTTGGGGCAGGGATCTATGAGCAGTTCTTC
. TRBJ2-5 . TRBV25-1 CASSEYGLASGETQYF TGTGCCAGCAGTGAATATGGGTTAGCGAGTGGAGAGACCCAGTACTTC
. TRBJ1-1 . TRBV6-4 CASRRAGEAFF TGTGCCAGCAGGAGAGCTGGTGAAGCTTTCTTT
. TRBJ2-5 TRBD2 TRBV15 CATSTSGGREETQYF TGTGCCACCAGCACGAGTGGCGGGAGGGAGGAGACCCAGTACTTC
. TRBJ1-5 . TRBV2 CASATGNQPQHF TGTGCCAGCGCCACAGGGAATCAGCCCCAGCATTTT
. TRBJ1-4 . TRBV18 CASSRQVIANEKLFF TGTGCCAGCTCACGGCAGGTCATAGCTAATGAAAAACTGTTTTTT